Listed here are 11 T cell receptor beta chains from one sample, sequenced in a study of cytomegalovirus exposure and HLA in healthy donors. The study ran its PCR with 60 Vbeta and 13 Jbeta primers. Data came from immunoSEQ multiplex PCR; TCRdb stores just in-frame clones and leaves some out. Of around 200,000 clones listed, about 83% are singletons. The sequencing sample was made of PBMCs. The receptors originated from a woman between 50 and 59 years old in good health and CMV-seropositive.

V gene TRBV5-1 combines with J gene TRBJ1-4; 8 bases fit TRBD1. The germline V gene has CDR1 SGHRS and CDR2 YFSETQ. Trimming removed 3 bases from V and 6 bases from J; junction bases left unmatched: 4. This CDR3 spans 14 amino acids. CDR3 loop: CASSSQGADEKLFF. The CDR3, as DNA: TGCGCCAGCAGCTCCCAGGGGGCTGATGAAAAACTGTTTTTT.

The chain joins TRBV5-6 to TRBJ1-6; a weak D match, TRBD1 (6 bases). Trimming left V 2 bases short and J 3 bases short, with 12 bases between. CDR3 length: 16 amino acids. CDR1 SGHDT and CDR2 YYEEEE come from the germline V gene. The CDR3 coding sequence is TGTGCCAGCAGCTTACTGACAGGAGACTATAATTCACCCCTCCACTTT. Encoded protein: CASSLLTGDYNSPLHF.

This clone occurred once. The genes are TRBV27 and TRBJ1-6; no clear D gene. Germline-derived CDR1 and CDR2 are MNHEY and SMNVEV (reference sequence). Trimming left V 6 bases short and J 3 bases short, with 12 bases between. The CDR3 length is 15 residues. CDR3 sequence: CASRPDWDYNSPLHF. The CDR3 nucleotides are TGTGCCAGCAGACCGGACTGGGACTATAATTCACCCCTCCACTTT.

This chain joins TRBV5-4 and TRBJ1-2, with D unresolved. Germline V gives CDR1 SGHNT, CDR2 YYREEE (reference sequence). V gave up 4 bases and J gave up 2 bases, with 15 bases separating them. The CDR3 contains 15 residues. The CDR3 here is CASSPQGRLNYGYTF. In DNA form, the CDR3 reads TGTGCCAGCAGCCCCCAAGGGAGGCTCAACTATGGCTACACCTTC.

The chain is built from TRBV29-1 and TRBJ2-2; D uncertain. Trimming took off 3 bases at V and 4 bases at J, with 12 bases between the two ends. Germline V gene lookup returns CDR1 SQVTM and CDR2 ANQGSEA. CDR3 length equals 14 residues. DNA for the CDR3: TGCAGCGTTGAGCTTAGTTTCGGCACCGGGGAGCTGTTTTTT. This encodes CSVELSFGTGELFF.

The CDR3 reads CASSPTGADSGNTIYF. CDR3 in DNA: TGTGCCAGCTCACCGACAGGCGCTGACTCTGGAAACACCATATATTTT. V is TRBV18 and J is TRBJ1-3, with D possibly matching TRBD1 (6 bases). Trimming took 3 bases from V and 0 from J, leaving 12 bases between them. The CDR3 totals 16 residues. Germline CDR1 is KGHSH and CDR2 is LQKENI.

This clone was observed a single time. The gene calls are TRBV18 and TRBJ2-5; unclear D gene. The V gene's germline CDR1 is KGHSH and CDR2 LQKENI. V was shortened by 3 bases and J by 2 bases, with 7 bases between the two germline ends. The CDR3 is made up of 13 amino acids. CDR3 in amino acids: CASSPKIQETQYF. The CDR3 bases are TGTGCCAGCTCACCCAAAATTCAAGAGACCCAGTACTTC.

This clone was seen a handful of times. The CDR3: CASSHPGGNTEAFF. As DNA, the CDR3 is TGCGCCAGCAGCCACCCAGGGGGTAACACTGAAGCTTTCTTT. V gene TRBV5-1 combines with J gene TRBJ1-1; 7 bases are a match to TRBD1. Germline values: CDR1 SGHRS, CDR2 YFSETQ. The CDR3 extends over 14 amino acids. The ends lost 4 bases at V and 2 bases at J; junction bases unmatched: 5.

The V call is TRBV7-9, the J call TRBJ1-2; D gene ambiguous. Germline CDR1 and CDR2: SEHNR and FQNEAQ (reference sequence). The CDR3 length is 14 residues. V shed 2 bases and J shed 2 bases, with 9 bases lying between them. The CDR3 DNA reads as TGTGCCAGCAGCTTAACCGGGGTGAACTATGGCTACACCTTC. Its protein is CASSLTGVNYGYTF. Looking up the rest from reference TRBV7-9 and TRBJ1-2 gives the full variable domain: DTGVSQNPRHKITKRGQNVTFRCDPISEHNRLYWYRQTLGQGPEFLTYFQNEAQLEKSRLLSDRFSAERPKGSFSTLEIQRTEQGDSAMYLCASSLTGVNYGYTFGSGTRLTVV.

This clone was counted a few times. This chain uses TRBV19 with TRBJ1-1; D is ambiguous. V was pared by 3 bases and J by 2 bases, with 7 bases between. Germline CDR1 and CDR2: LNHDA and SQIVND (reference sequence). This CDR3 comprises 13 residues. CDR3 DNA: TGTGCCAGTAGTATCGACTTCAACACTGAAGCTTTCTTT. Translating it yields CASSIDFNTEAFF.

This chain links TRBV7-9 with TRBJ1-5, with no clear D. Trimming took 1 base from V and 2 from J, leaving 12 bases between them. Germline V gene lookup returns CDR1 SEHNR and CDR2 FQNEAQ (reference sequence). This CDR3 region has 16 residues. DNA of the CDR3: TGTGCCAGCAGCTTAGATAACTGGGCAGGCAATCAGCCCCAGCATTTT. This codes for CASSLDNWAGNQPQHF.